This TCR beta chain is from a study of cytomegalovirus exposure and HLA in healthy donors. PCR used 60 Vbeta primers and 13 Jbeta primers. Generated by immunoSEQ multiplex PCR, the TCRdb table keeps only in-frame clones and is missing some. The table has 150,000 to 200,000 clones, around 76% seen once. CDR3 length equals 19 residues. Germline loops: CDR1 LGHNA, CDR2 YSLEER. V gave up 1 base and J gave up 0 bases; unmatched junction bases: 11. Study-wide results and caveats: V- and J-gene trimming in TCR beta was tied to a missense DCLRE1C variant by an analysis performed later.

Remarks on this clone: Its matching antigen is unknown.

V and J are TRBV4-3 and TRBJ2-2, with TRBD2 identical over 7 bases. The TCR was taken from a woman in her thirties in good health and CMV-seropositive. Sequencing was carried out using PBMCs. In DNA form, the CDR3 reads TGCGCCAGCAGCCAAGGGGTAAAAGCGGGGCCCCCGAACACCGGGGAGCTGTTTTTT. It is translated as CASSQGVKAGPPNTGELFF.